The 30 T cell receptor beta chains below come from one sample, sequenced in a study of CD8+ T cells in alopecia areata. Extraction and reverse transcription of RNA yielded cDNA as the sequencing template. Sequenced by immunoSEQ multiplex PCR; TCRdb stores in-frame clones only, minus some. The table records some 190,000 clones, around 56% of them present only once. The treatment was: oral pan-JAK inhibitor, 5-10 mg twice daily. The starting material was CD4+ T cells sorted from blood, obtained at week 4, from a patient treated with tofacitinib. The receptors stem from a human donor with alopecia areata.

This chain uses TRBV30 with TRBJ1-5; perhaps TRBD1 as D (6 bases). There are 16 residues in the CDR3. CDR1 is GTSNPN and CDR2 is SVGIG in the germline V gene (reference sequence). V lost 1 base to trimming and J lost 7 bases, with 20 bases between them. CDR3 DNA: TGTGCCTGGAGTGACTTGGGTGGGGGGCAGCGACAGCCCCAGCATTTT. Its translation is CAWSDLGGGQRQPQHF.

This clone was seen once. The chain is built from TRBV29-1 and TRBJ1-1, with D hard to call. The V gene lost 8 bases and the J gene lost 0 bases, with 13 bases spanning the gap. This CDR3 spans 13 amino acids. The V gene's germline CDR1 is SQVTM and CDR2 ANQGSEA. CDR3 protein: CSTWRNVNTEAFF. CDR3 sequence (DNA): TGCAGCACCTGGAGGAACGTGAACACTGAAGCTTTCTTT.

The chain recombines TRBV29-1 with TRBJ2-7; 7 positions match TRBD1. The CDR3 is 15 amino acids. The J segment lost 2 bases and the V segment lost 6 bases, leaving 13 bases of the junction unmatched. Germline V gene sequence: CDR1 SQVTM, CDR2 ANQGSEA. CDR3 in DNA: TGCAGCGTAAAGCGGCGTCGGGACAGAGCCTACGAGCAGTACTTC. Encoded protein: CSVKRRRDRAYEQYF.

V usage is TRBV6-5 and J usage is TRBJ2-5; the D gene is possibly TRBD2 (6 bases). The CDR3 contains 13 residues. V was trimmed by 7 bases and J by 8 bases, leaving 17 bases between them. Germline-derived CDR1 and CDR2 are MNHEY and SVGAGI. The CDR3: CASTTAGYQTQYF. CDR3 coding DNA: TGTGCCAGCACCACGGCGGGGTACCAAACCCAGTACTTC.

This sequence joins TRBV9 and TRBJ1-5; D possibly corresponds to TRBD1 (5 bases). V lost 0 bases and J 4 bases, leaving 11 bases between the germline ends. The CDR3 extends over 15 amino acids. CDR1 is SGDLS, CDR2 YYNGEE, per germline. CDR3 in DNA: TGTGCCAGCAGCGTAGGGGGCAGAACTAATCAGCCCCAGCATTTT. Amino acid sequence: CASSVGGRTNQPQHF.

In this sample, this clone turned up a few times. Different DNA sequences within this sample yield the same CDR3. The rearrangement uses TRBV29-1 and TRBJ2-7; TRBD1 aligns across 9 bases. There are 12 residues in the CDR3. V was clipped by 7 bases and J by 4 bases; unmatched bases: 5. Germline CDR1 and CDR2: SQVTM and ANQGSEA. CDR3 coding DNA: TGCAGCGGGGGACAGGGTGCGTACGAGCAGTACTTC. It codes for CSGGQGAYEQYF.

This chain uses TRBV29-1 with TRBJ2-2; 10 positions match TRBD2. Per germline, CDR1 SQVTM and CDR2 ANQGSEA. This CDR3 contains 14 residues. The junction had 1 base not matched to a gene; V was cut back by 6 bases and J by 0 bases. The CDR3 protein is CSVGLAANTGELFF. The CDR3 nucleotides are TGCAGCGTCGGACTAGCGGCGAACACCGGGGAGCTGTTTTTT.

The CDR3 loop is CAWSALRHYEQYF. The DNA for the CDR3 is TGTGCCTGGAGTGCCCTCCGACACTACGAGCAGTACTTC. The gene calls are TRBV30 and TRBJ2-7; D unresolved. V lost 1 base, J lost 3 bases, and 10 bases lay in between. This CDR3 is 13 amino acids long. CDR1 and CDR2 (germline): GTSNPN, SVGIG (reference sequence).

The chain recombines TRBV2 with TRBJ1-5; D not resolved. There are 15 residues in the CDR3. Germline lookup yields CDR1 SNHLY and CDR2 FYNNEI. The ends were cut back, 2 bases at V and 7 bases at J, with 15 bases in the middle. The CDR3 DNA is TGTGCCAGCAGTGAACGACGTAGGGAAGGCCAGCCCCAGCATTTT. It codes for CASSERRREGQPQHF.

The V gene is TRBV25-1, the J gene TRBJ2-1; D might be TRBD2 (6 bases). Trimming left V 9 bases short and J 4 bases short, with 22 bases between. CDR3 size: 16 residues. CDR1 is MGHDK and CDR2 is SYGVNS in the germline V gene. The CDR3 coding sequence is TGTGCCAGGGGCGGGCGAAGACAGCGGGTATACAATGAGCAGTTCTTC. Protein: CARGGRRQRVYNEQFF. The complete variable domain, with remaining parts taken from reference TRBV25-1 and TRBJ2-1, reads EADIYQTPRYLVIGTGKKITLECSQTMGHDKMYWYQQDPGMELHLIHYSYGVNSTEKGDLSSESTVSRIRTEHFPLTLESARPSHTSQYLCARGGRRQRVYNEQFFGPGTRLTVL.

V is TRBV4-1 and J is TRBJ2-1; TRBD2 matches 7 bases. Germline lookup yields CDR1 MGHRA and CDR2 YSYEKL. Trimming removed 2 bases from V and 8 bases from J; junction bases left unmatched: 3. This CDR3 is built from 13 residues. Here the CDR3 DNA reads TGCGCCAGCAGCCAAACAACTAGCGATGAGCAGTTCTTC. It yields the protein CASSQTTSDEQFF.

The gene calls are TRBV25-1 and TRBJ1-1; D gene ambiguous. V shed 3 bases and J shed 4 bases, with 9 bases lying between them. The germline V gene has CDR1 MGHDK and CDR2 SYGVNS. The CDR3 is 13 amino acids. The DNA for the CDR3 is TGTGCCAGCAGTGACAAGCATGGCACTGAAGCTTTCTTT. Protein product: CASSDKHGTEAFF.

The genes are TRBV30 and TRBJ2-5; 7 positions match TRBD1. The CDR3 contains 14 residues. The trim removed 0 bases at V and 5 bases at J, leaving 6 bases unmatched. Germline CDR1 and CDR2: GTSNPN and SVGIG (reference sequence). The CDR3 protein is CAWSVRGGTETQYF. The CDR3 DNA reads TGTGCCTGGAGTGTAAGAGGGGGCACGGAGACCCAGTACTTC.

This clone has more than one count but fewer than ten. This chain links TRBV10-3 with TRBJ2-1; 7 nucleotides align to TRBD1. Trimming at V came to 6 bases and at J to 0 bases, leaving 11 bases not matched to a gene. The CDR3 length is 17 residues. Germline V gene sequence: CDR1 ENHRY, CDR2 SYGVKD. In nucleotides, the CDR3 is TGTGCCATCAGCTTACAGGGGACGGTAAGCTCCTACAATGAGCAGTTCTTC. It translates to CAISLQGTVSSYNEQFF.

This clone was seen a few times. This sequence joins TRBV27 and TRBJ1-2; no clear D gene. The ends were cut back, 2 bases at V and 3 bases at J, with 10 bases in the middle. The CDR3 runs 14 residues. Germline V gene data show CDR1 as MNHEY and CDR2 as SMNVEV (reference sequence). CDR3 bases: TGTGCCAGCAGTTTAAAGGCGGCCTACTATGGCTACACCTTC. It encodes CASSLKAAYYGYTF.

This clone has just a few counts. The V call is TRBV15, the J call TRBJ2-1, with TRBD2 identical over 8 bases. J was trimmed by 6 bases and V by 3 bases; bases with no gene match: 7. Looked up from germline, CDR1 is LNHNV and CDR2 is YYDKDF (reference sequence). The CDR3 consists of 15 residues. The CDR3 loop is CATSSYDGRANEQFF. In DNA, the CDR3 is TGTGCCACCAGCAGTTATGACGGGAGGGCCAATGAGCAGTTCTTC.

The CDR3: CATSRDLTSGNEQFF. CDR3 DNA: TGTGCCACCAGCAGAGATCTCACGAGCGGCAATGAGCAGTTCTTC. This chain joins TRBV15 and TRBJ2-1, with a tentative D call TRBD2 (5 bases). V was clipped by 0 bases and J by 6 bases, with 12 bases between them. Germline V gives CDR1 LNHNV, CDR2 YYDKDF (reference sequence). The CDR3 has 15 residues.

CDR3 DNA: TGTGCCAGCAGCTTAAACCAGTACGAGCAGTACTTC. Amino acid sequence: CASSLNQYEQYF. V gene TRBV7-9 combines with J gene TRBJ2-7; no firm D call. The germline V gene has CDR1 SEHNR and CDR2 FQNEAQ (reference sequence). The germline V and J ends were trimmed by 2 bases and 4 bases, with 6 bases remaining between them. The CDR3 runs to 12 residues.

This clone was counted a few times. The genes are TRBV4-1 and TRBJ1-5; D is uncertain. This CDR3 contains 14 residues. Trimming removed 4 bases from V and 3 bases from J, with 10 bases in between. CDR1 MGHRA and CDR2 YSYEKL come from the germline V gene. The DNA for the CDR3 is TGCGCCAGCAGCCCCACGGCGGTCAATCAGCCCCAGCATTTT. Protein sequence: CASSPTAVNQPQHF.

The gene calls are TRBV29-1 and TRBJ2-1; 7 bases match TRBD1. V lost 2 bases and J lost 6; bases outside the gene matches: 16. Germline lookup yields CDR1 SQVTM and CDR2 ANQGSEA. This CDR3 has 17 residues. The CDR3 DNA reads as TGCAGCGTTGAATCTACTCCCACAGGGGCGATGATCAATGAGCAGTTCTTC. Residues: CSVESTPTGAMINEQFF.

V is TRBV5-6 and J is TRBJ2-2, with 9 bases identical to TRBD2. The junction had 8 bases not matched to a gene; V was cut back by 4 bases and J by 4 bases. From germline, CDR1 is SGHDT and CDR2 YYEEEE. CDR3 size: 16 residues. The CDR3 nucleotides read TGTGCCAGCAGCCCGGCGGGAGGGAAAACCACCGGGGAGCTGTTTTTT. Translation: CASSPAGGKTTGELFF.

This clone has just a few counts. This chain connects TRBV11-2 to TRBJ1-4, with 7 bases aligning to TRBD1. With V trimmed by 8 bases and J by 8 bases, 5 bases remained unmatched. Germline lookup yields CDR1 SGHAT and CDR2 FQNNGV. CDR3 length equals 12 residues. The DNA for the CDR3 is TGTGCCAGCGGCCGGACAGGCGAAAAACTGTTTTTT. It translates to CASGRTGEKLFF.

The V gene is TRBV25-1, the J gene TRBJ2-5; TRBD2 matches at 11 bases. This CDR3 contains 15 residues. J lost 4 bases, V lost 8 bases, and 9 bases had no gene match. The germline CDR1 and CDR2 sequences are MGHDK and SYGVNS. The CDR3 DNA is TGTGCCAGCGGGGGCGGACTAGCGGGTACAGAGACCCAGTACTTC. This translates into CASGGGLAGTETQYF. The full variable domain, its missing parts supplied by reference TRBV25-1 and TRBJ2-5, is EADIYQTPRYLVIGTGKKITLECSQTMGHDKMYWYQQDPGMELHLIHYSYGVNSTEKGDLSSESTVSRIRTEHFPLTLESARPSHTSQYLCASGGGLAGTETQYFGPGTRLLVL.

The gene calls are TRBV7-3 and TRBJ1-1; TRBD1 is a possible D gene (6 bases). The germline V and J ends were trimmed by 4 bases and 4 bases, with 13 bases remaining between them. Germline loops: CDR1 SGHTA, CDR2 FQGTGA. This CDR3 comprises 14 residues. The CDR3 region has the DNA TGTGCCAGCAGCTCACGGGACACGGGCACTGAAGCTTTCTTT. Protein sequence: CASSSRDTGTEAFF.

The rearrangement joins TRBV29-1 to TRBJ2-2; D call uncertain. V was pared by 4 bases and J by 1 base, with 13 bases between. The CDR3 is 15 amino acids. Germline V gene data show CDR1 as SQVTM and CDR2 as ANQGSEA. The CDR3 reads CSVAPPNGNTGELFF. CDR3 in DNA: TGCAGCGTTGCTCCTCCAAACGGGAACACCGGGGAGCTGTTTTTT.

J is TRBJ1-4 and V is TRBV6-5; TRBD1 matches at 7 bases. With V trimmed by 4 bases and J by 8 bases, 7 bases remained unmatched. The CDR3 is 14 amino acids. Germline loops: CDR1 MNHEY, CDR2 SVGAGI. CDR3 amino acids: CASSSRQGDEKLFF. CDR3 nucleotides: TGTGCCAGCAGTTCCAGACAGGGCGACGAAAAACTGTTTTTT.

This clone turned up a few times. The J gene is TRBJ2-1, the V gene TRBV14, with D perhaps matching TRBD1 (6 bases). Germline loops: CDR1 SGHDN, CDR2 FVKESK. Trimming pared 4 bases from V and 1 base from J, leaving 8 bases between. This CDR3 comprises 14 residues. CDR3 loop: CASSRTVSYNEQFF. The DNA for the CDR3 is TGTGCCAGCAGCCGGACAGTTTCCTACAATGAGCAGTTCTTC.

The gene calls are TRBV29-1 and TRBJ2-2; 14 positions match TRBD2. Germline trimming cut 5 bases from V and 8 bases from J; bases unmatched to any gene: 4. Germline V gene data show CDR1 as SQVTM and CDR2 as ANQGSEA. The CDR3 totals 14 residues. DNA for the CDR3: TGCAGCGTTAGGGGACTAGCGGGAGTAGGGGAGCTGTTTTTT. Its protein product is CSVRGLAGVGELFF.

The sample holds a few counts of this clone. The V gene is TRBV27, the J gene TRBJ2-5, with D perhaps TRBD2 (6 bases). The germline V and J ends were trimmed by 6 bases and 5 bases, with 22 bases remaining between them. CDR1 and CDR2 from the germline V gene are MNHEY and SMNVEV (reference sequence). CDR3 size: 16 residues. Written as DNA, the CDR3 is TGTGCCAGCAGCACCCGAATCCGCAGGGCGGGGGAGACCCAGTACTTC. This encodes CASSTRIRRAGETQYF.

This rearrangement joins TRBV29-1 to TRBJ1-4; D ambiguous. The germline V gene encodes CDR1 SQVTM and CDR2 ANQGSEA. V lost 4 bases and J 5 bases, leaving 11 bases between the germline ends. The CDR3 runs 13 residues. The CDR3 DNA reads TGCAGCGTTGCGGTGGCGGTGAATGAAAAACTGTTTTTT. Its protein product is CSVAVAVNEKLFF.